This T cell receptor (beta chain) was identified during a study of T cells after yellow fever vaccination. CDR1 and CDR2 (germline): SGHTA, FQGNSA. Trimming pared 8 bases from V and 0 bases from J, leaving 24 bases between. The CDR3 length is 18 residues. The table lists this clonotype with a few counts. MiXCR, run by TCRdb on the 5' RACE reads, gives a single entry per CDR3 protein. The sample lists about 310,000 distinct CDR3 sequences, around 3.6% occurring once. This chain joins TRBV7-2 and TRBJ2-3; TRBD1 might be the D (6 bases). This receptor was identified in a man younger than 35 who received the YFV17D yellow fever vaccine. Sequences were derived from PBMCs, sampled on the day of the yellow fever booster vaccination. Here the CDR3 DNA reads TGTGCCAGCGTAGCTCTGGGGGCCCATGGGAGAAGCACAGATACGCAGTATTTT. It yields the protein CASVALGAHGRSTDTQYF.